This T cell receptor (beta chain) appears in the sequencing data of a study of beta chain features in type 1 diabetes. This clone was observed a few times. The CDR3 has 16 residues. J was trimmed by 1 base and V by 1 base; bases with no gene match: 4. From germline, CDR1 is SGHRS and CDR2 YFSETQ. Of the isolated RNA, all was reverse transcribed, and so the sequenced material was expressed TCRB transcripts. Repertoires were generated with immunoSEQ multiplex PCR, while TCRdb's copy carries only in-frame clones and drops some. The table has 350,000 to 450,000 clones, roughly 16% seen once. The sequenced material came from naive CD4+ T cells from blood. The receptor was derived from a woman aged 18-29 years in good health. The chain couples TRBV5-1 to TRBJ2-2, with 7 bases that match TRBD1. The chain's CDR3 is CASSLYGTENTGELFF. CDR3 coding DNA: TGCGCCAGCAGCTTGTATGGGACAGAGAACACCGGGGAGCTGTTTTTT. Full variable domain (missing parts from reference TRBV5-1 and TRBJ2-2): KAGVTQTPRYLIKTRGQQVTLSCSPISGHRSVSWYQQTPGQGLQFLFEYFSETQRNKGNFPGRFSGRQFSNSRSEMNVSTLELGDSALYLCASSLYGTENTGELFFGEGSRLTVL.